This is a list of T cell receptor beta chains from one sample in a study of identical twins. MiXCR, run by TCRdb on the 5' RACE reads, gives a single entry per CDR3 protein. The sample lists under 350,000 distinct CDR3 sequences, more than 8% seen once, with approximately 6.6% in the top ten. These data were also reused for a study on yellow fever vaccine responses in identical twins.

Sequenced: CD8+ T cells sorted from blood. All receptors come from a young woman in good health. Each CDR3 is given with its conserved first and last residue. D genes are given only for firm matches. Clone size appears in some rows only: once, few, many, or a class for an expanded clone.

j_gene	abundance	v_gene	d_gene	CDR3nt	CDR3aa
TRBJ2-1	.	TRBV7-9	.	TGTGCCAGCAGCTTTTTACGGGAGTCCCACAATGAGCAGTTCTTC	CASSFLRESHNEQFF
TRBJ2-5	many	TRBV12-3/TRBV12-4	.	TGTGCCAGCAACCGGGGGCAAGAGACCCAGTACTTC	CASNRGQETQYF
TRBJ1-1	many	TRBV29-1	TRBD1	TGCAGCGCCGTCCCGGGACAGGGAACGTCTTTCTTT	CSAVPGQGTSFF
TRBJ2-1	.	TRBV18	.	TGTGCCAGCTCACATGACAGCTTTAATGAGCAGTTCTTC	CASSHDSFNEQFF
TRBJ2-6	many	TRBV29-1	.	TGCAGCGTTGTAGGGGTAGAGTCTGGGGCCAACGTCCTGACTTTC	CSVVGVESGANVLTF
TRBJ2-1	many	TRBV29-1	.	TGCAGCGCCCGTCTGGTGAACTACAATGAGCAGTTCTTC	CSARLVNYNEQFF
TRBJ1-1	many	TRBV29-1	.	TGCAGCGTTGAAGCGCCAGGGTTCAACACTGAAGCTTTCTTT	CSVEAPGFNTEAFF
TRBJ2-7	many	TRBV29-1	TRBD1	TGCAGCGTTGAGGGGACAGGAACCTACGAGCAGTACTTC	CSVEGTGTYEQYF
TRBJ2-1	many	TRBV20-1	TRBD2	TGCAGTGCTAAAACCGGGACTAGCGATACTAAGCAGTTCTTC	CSAKTGTSDTKQFF
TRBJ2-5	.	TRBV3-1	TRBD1	TGTGCCAGCAGCCAAACAGAGACAGGGGTTTTCCAAGAGACCCAGTACTTC	CASSQTETGVFQETQYF
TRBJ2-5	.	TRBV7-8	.	TGTGCCAGCAGCTGGGACGGAGGGGTAGAGACCCAGTACTTC	CASSWDGGVETQYF
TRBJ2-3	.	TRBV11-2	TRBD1	TGTGCCAGCAGCTTGGGGACAGGGCGCACAGATACGCAGTATTTT	CASSLGTGRTDTQYF
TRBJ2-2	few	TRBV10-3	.	TGTGCCATCAGTGTCCACCCCGGGCGGGAGCTGTTTTTT	CAISVHPGRELFF
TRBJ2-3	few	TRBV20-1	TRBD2	TGCAGTGCTAGAAGTAGCGGGAGGGAGACAGATACGCAGTATTTT	CSARSSGRETDTQYF
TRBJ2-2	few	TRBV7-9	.	TGTGCCAGCAGCCCCCCGGGGGACTGGGTGACCCGCGGGGAGCTGTTTTTT	CASSPPGDWVTRGELFF
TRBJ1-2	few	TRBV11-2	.	TGTGCCAGCAGCCATCGGACCGGGGAAAACTATGGCTACACCTTC	CASSHRTGENYGYTF
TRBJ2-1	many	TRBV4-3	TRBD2	TGCGCCAGCAGCCCCTCGACTAGCGGAGACTACAATGAGCAGTTCTTC	CASSPSTSGDYNEQFF
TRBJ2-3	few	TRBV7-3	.	TGTGCCAGCAGCTTAGACGGGCACGCAGATACGCAGTATTTT	CASSLDGHADTQYF
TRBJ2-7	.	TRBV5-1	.	TGCGCCAGCAGCCCGGGGTCCGCCTACGAGCAGTACTTC	CASSPGSAYEQYF
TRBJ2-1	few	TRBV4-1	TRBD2	TGCGCCAGCAGCCAAGTTAGCGGGAGGGCCCATGAGCAGTTCTTC	CASSQVSGRAHEQFF
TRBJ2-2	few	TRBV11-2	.	TGTGCCAGCAGCTTAGTACTGTGGACAGACTCCAAGATGTACACCGGGGAGCTGTTTTTT	CASSLVLWTDSKMYTGELFF
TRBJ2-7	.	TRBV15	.	TGTGCCACCAGCCCCTTGAGGGCCCTAAGGGAGCAGTACTTC	CATSPLRALREQYF
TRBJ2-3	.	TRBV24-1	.	TGTGCCACCAGTGATTTAATCAATATAGATACGCAGTATTTT	CATSDLINIDTQYF
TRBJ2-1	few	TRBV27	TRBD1	TGTGCCAGCAGGAGAGGGGGCGCGTACAATGAGCAGTTCTTC	CASRRGGAYNEQFF